Sequencing of this TCR beta chain was carried out in a study of CD8+CD57+ T cells in acquired aplastic anemia. At the level of the study: The average for DNA from sorted CD4+ and CD8+ cells was about 3.3 ug. Sequencing produced an average of about 9.8 million reads per healthy donor for CD4+ cells.

Genomic DNA templated the TCR beta VDJ and CDR3 profiling. TCRdb called the reads again in MiXCR, with one record for every CDR3 protein. Among approximately 200,000 distinct CDR3 sequences listed, around 63% were seen once. Source material: sorted CD4+, CD8+, or CD8+CD57+ T cells (not recorded which) from PBMCs. The clonotype comes from a human donor in good health.

The CDR3 protein is CASRLTTGRNTGEQYF. The CDR3 DNA sequence: TGTGCCAGCAGACTGACGACAGGGAGGAACACCGGGGAGCAGTACTTC. This chain connects TRBV6-5 to TRBJ2-7; TRBD1 might be the D (7 bases). V gave up 6 bases and J gave up 7 bases, with 25 bases separating them. CDR1 MNHEY and CDR2 SVGAGI come from the germline V gene. This CDR3 region has 16 residues.